A single sample gave rise to the 27 T cell receptor beta chains below, sequenced in a study of T cell responses to AZD1222 COVID-19 vaccine. Data came from immunoSEQ multiplex PCR; TCRdb stores just in-frame clones and leaves some out. There are 99,000 or so clones in the sample; about nine tenths occur only once, and over 3% lies in the top ten. The sample consisted of peripheral blood, taken 28 days after the second dose of the MenACWY control vaccine. Every receptor here comes from an adult who received the MenACWY meningococcal vaccine as a control.

The gene calls are TRBV5-1 and TRBJ2-7; 9 bases line up with TRBD2. The CDR3 loop spans 15 amino acids. CDR1 and CDR2 from the germline V gene are SGHRS and YFSETQ. V dropped 0 bases and J dropped 3; count of bases not matched to a gene: 4. CDR3 sequence: CASSLERGAVYEQYF. In DNA, the CDR3 is TGCGCCAGCAGCTTGGAGCGGGGGGCCGTCTACGAGCAGTACTTC.

The V and J genes are TRBV4-2 and TRBJ2-5, with D unresolved. This CDR3 has 16 residues. In germline, CDR1 is LGHNA, CDR2 YNFKEQ. Trimming shortened V by 3 bases and J by 1 base, and 15 bases separated the two germline ends. CDR3 sequence: CASSHEAAWGQETQYF. The CDR3 coding sequence is TGTGCCAGCAGCCACGAGGCCGCCTGGGGCCAAGAGACCCAGTACTTC.

This chain uses TRBV5-4 with TRBJ1-1; D gene unclear. The CDR3 has 14 amino acids. The V gene lost 5 bases and the J gene lost 1 base, with 12 bases spanning the gap. Germline CDR1 SGHNT, CDR2 YYREEE (reference sequence). The CDR3 sequence: CASRTTRGNTEAFF. CDR3 sequence (DNA): TGTGCCAGCAGAACTACAAGAGGGAACACTGAAGCTTTCTTT.

The rearrangement links TRBV18 to TRBJ2-7, with a tentative D call TRBD1 (6 bases). The CDR3 covers 13 residues. Germline V CDR1 and CDR2: KGHSH, LQKENI. Deletions cut 3 bases from V and 7 bases from J, with 13 bases between. The CDR3 is CASSPTGREEQYF. CDR3 bases: TGTGCCAGCTCACCGACAGGCCGTGAGGAGCAGTACTTC.

This chain links TRBV18 with TRBJ1-4; TRBD1 agrees at 8 bases. The V segment lost 0 bases and the J segment 11 bases; nucleotides outside the gene matches: 8. The CDR3 spans 15 residues. Germline values: CDR1 KGHSH, CDR2 LQKENI. CDR3 in amino acids: CASSPPSGQGEKLFF. CDR3 bases: TGTGCCAGCTCACCACCGAGCGGACAGGGCGAGAAACTGTTTTTT. Based on the CDR3 plus reference TRBV18 and TRBJ1-4, the full variable domain is NAGVMQNPRHLVRRRGQEARLRCSPMKGHSHVYWYRQLPEEGLKFMVYLQKENIIDESGMPKERFSAEFPKEGPSILRIQQVVRGDSAAYFCASSPPSGQGEKLFFGSGTQLSVL.

The J gene is TRBJ1-4, the V gene TRBV24-1; possibly TRBD1 for D (5 bases). Trimming pared 6 bases from V and 8 bases from J, leaving 12 bases between. CDR3 length: 13 amino acids. Looked up from germline, CDR1 is KGHDR and CDR2 is SFDVKD. The chain's CDR3 is CATSFPGSEKLFF. Written as DNA, the CDR3 is TGTGCCACCAGTTTCCCAGGGAGCGAAAAACTGTTTTTT.

The rearrangement links TRBV6-4 to TRBJ1-6, with 8 bases fitting TRBD1. V lost 4 bases and J lost 9; bases outside the gene matches: 2. This CDR3 spans 13 amino acids. Germline assignment: CDR1 MRHNA and CDR2 SNTAGT. The CDR3 DNA sequence: TGTGCCAGCAGTGTTACAGGGGGTTCACCCCTCCACTTT. Encoded protein: CASSVTGGSPLHF.

The chain employs TRBV19 and TRBJ2-7; tentatively, D is TRBD2 (5 bases). CDR3 size: 15 residues. Between the trimmed V and J ends, which lost 5 bases and 4 bases, there was a span of 18 bases. The germline V gene has CDR1 LNHDA and CDR2 SQIVND (reference sequence). In DNA form, the CDR3 reads TGTGCCAGTAGTTTAAACGTGGACTCGAGATACGAGCAGTACTTC. Translating gives CASSLNVDSRYEQYF.

The gene calls are TRBV7-2 and TRBJ2-1; possible D gene TRBD2, 6 bases. The CDR3 length is 16 residues. Trimming removed 5 bases at V and 10 bases at J, with 24 bases between. Germline CDR1 reads SGHTA; CDR2 reads FQGNSA. The CDR3: CASSPHSGDSIEEQFF. The CDR3 DNA sequence: TGTGCCAGCAGCCCGCATTCGGGGGATTCGATCGAAGAGCAGTTCTTC.

The genes are TRBV6-5 and TRBJ2-7, with 12 bases matching TRBD1. CDR1 and CDR2 (germline): MNHEY, SVGAGI. V lost 6 bases to trimming and J lost 5 bases; unmatched junction nucleotides: 2. There are 13 residues in the CDR3. In DNA, the CDR3 is TGTGCCAGCAGGGGACAGGGGGCGGACGAGCAGTACTTC. Translation gives CASRGQGADEQYF.

This clone was seen a few times. J is TRBJ2-5 and V is TRBV7-2; 9 bases align to TRBD1. CDR3 length equals 14 residues. Germline V CDR1 and CDR2: SGHTA, FQGNSA. The V gene end was trimmed by 5 bases and the J gene end by 5 bases; junction bases not matched to a gene: 6. The CDR3 region has the DNA TGTGCCAGCAGCCCCAACAGGGGGCGGGAGACCCAGTACTTC. Protein sequence: CASSPNRGRETQYF.

The chain recombines TRBV7-3 with TRBJ2-7, with 7 positions matching TRBD2. V gave up 9 bases and J gave up 1 base; unmatched junction bases: 6. Germline V gives CDR1 SGHTA, CDR2 FQGTGA. There are 13 residues in the CDR3. In DNA, the CDR3 is TGTGCCAGTTCCTCCGGGGGGTCCTACGAGCAGTACTTC. Amino acid sequence: CASSSGGSYEQYF. Complete variable domain (other parts from reference TRBV7-3 and TRBJ2-7): GAGVSQTPSNKVTEKGKYVELRCDPISGHTALYWYRQSLGQGPEFLIYFQGTGAADDSGLPNDRFFAVRPEGSVSTLKIQRTERGDSAVYLCASSSGGSYEQYFGPGTRLTVT.

The V and J genes are TRBV5-1 and TRBJ2-5, with 11 bases lining up with TRBD2. The junction had 4 bases not matched to a gene; V was cut back by 4 bases and J by 2 bases. CDR1 and CDR2 (germline): SGHRS, YFSETQ. The CDR3 is 15 residues long. DNA of the CDR3: TGCGCCAGCAGCATAGCGGGGGGGCAGCAAGAGACCCAGTACTTC. As protein: CASSIAGGQQETQYF.

The chain combines TRBV9 with TRBJ1-3, with D possibly matching TRBD1 (6 bases). The CDR3 contains 19 residues. Germline V lookup: CDR1 SGDLS, CDR2 YYNGEE. V lost 0 bases and J lost 0, with 19 bases in between. CDR3 loop: CASSVAGTAGANSGNTIYF. Written as DNA, the CDR3 is TGTGCCAGCAGCGTAGCTGGGACGGCGGGGGCAAACTCTGGAAACACCATATATTTT.

The V call is TRBV5-4, the J call TRBJ2-5; 8 bases agree with TRBD1. Germline trimming cut 2 bases from V and 2 bases from J; bases unmatched to any gene: 5. Germline assignment: CDR1 SGHNT and CDR2 YYREEE (reference sequence). This CDR3 spans 15 amino acids. CDR3 sequence reads: CASSLGNRGQETQYF. CDR3 coding DNA: TGTGCCAGCAGCTTAGGGAACAGGGGGCAAGAGACCCAGTACTTC.

The chain couples TRBV5-1 to TRBJ2-2; perhaps TRBD1 as D (6 bases). With 0 bases removed from V and 4 bases from J, the gap between germline ends came to 13 bases. This CDR3 spans 16 amino acids. CDR1 is SGHRS and CDR2 is YFSETQ in the germline V gene. The CDR3: CASSLVQGPGTGELFF. The CDR3 DNA is TGCGCCAGCAGCTTGGTACAGGGCCCGGGCACCGGGGAGCTGTTTTTT.

The chain carries TRBV6-5 and TRBJ2-5; 7 nucleotides match TRBD2. This CDR3 has 15 residues. The germline V gene has CDR1 MNHEY and CDR2 SVGAGI. With V trimmed by 5 bases and J by 2 bases, 8 bases remained unmatched. The CDR3 loop reads CASSTGLVGQETQYF. For the CDR3, the DNA is TGTGCCAGCAGTACAGGACTAGTAGGGCAAGAGACCCAGTACTTC.

The chain couples TRBV5-4 to TRBJ2-7, with 9 bases aligning to TRBD2. Unmatched junction bases numbered 8, after V lost 2 bases and J lost 5 bases. Germline V gene data show CDR1 as SGHNT and CDR2 as YYREEE (reference sequence). The CDR3 has 15 amino acids. CDR3 DNA sequence: TGTGCCAGCAGCTTCCGGAAGGGGACTAGCAACGAGCAGTACTTC. This gives the protein CASSFRKGTSNEQYF.

The chain uses TRBV6-5 and TRBJ2-3; D is unresolved. Germline V gene lookup returns CDR1 MNHEY and CDR2 SVGAGI. The CDR3 spans 11 residues. Trimming took 6 bases from V and 6 from J, leaving 7 bases between them. CDR3 nucleotides: TGTGCCAGCAGCTCCGCGGATACGCAGTATTTT. It yields the protein CASSSADTQYF.

In its sample, this clone was seen once. CDR3 sequence (DNA): TGTGCCAGCAGGGGTCAAGAGACCCAGTACTTC. Translation: CASRGQETQYF. The V call is TRBV2, the J call TRBJ2-5; D ambiguous. This CDR3 is 11 amino acids long. Deletions cut 6 bases from V and 2 bases from J, with 4 bases between. From germline, CDR1 is SNHLY and CDR2 FYNNEI.

The rearrangement links TRBV6-6 to TRBJ1-2; 8 nucleotides agree with TRBD1. Germline CDR1 and CDR2: MNHNY and SVGAGI (reference sequence). The CDR3 runs 12 residues. The junction had 9 bases not matched to a gene; V was cut back by 4 bases and J by 14 bases. The DNA for the CDR3 is TGTGCCAGCAGTTCGTTGGACAGGGTCCGAACCTTC. It specifies CASSSLDRVRTF.

V usage is TRBV18 and J usage is TRBJ1-1, with 7 bases lining up with TRBD1. V shed 5 bases and J 8 bases; nucleotides not matched to a gene: 11. The germline V gene has CDR1 KGHSH and CDR2 LQKENI. The CDR3 loop spans 14 amino acids. CDR3 in amino acids: CASSKNDRDYEAFF. The CDR3, as DNA: TGTGCCAGCTCAAAAAACGACAGGGACTACGAAGCTTTCTTT.

This chain connects TRBV28 to TRBJ2-7; D is uncertain. Per the germline V gene, CDR1 is MDHEN and CDR2 is SYDVKM. Between the trimmed V and J ends, which lost 7 bases and 3 bases, there was a span of 13 bases. The CDR3 contains 13 residues. The CDR3 nucleotides are TGTGCCAGCATCCCTCAAACGAGCTACGAGCAGTACTTC. This encodes CASIPQTSYEQYF.

In its sample, this clone was seen a few times. The chain couples TRBV6-2 or TRBV6-3 to TRBJ1-6; 10 nucleotides agree with TRBD1. Per germline, CDR1 MNHEY and CDR2 SVGEGT. The V gene end was trimmed by 3 bases and the J gene end by 10 bases; junction bases not matched to a gene: 6. The CDR3 length is 15 residues. CDR3 DNA sequence: TGTGCCAGCAGTTATGGGGGACAGGGGCCCTCACCCCTCCACTTT. Translating it yields CASSYGGQGPSPLHF.

The chain combines TRBV6-1 with TRBJ2-1, with D maybe TRBD1 (6 bases). The V gene lost 4 bases and the J gene lost 4 bases, with 20 bases spanning the gap. This CDR3 is 17 amino acids long. Per the germline V gene, CDR1 is MNHNS and CDR2 is SASEGT. CDR3 nucleotide sequence: TGTGCCAGCAGTGTCCAACCCCCAGGGGCATCGTACAATGAGCAGTTCTTC. Its protein is CASSVQPPGASYNEQFF.

The chain recombines TRBV18 with TRBJ2-7; TRBD2 matches at 7 bases. The J segment lost 3 bases and the V segment lost 1 base, leaving 12 bases of the junction unmatched. Germline assignment: CDR1 KGHSH and CDR2 LQKENI. The CDR3 length is 17 residues. The CDR3: CASSPRGAGPSFYEQYF. The CDR3 DNA is TGTGCCAGCTCACCACGGGGAGCGGGGCCCTCCTTCTACGAGCAGTACTTC.

The J gene is TRBJ2-5, the V gene TRBV29-1; 7 positions agree with TRBD2. Germline V CDR1 and CDR2: SQVTM, ANQGSEA. This CDR3 region has 14 residues. J gave up 2 bases and V 7 bases, and 10 bases lay outside the gene matches. CDR3 nucleotide sequence: TGCAGCGCCTCACGGGGAGGGTTTCAAGAGACCCAGTACTTC. It is translated as CSASRGGFQETQYF.